These 11 T cell receptor beta chains originate from one sample sequenced in a study of T cell responses to AZD1222 COVID-19 vaccine. Sequencing used immunoSEQ multiplex PCR; TCRdb keeps in-frame clones, though not all of them. This sample carries 100,000 to 120,000 clones, about 87% of them seen once, and the ten largest clones take about 1.6%. The starting material was peripheral blood, obtained on day 0 of AZD1222 vaccination. These receptors were collected from an adult in good health.

The chain employs TRBV29-1 and TRBJ2-3; 8 nucleotides match TRBD2. From germline, CDR1 is SQVTM and CDR2 ANQGSEA. The CDR3 sequence is 13 residues long. The V gene end was trimmed by 4 bases and the J gene end by 11 bases; junction bases not matched to a gene: 11. The CDR3 sequence: CSVGTSRQRGQYF. The CDR3 DNA is TGCAGCGTTGGGACTAGCCGACAAAGGGGGCAGTATTTT.

The rearrangement uses TRBV18 and TRBJ2-3; a possible D gene is TRBD2 (5 bases). The germline V and J ends were trimmed by 1 base and 0 bases, with 11 bases remaining between them. The CDR3 runs to 16 residues. CDR1 KGHSH and CDR2 LQKENI come from the germline V gene. Here the CDR3 reads CASSPLASPSTDTQYF. The CDR3 nucleotides read TGTGCCAGCTCACCACTCGCTAGCCCTAGCACAGATACGCAGTATTTT. The variable domain in full, completed from reference TRBV18 and TRBJ2-3, reads NAGVMQNPRHLVRRRGQEARLRCSPMKGHSHVYWYRQLPEEGLKFMVYLQKENIIDESGMPKERFSAEFPKEGPSILRIQQVVRGDSAAYFCASSPLASPSTDTQYFGPGTRLTVL.

V and J are TRBV24-1 and TRBJ2-1; weak D call: TRBD1 (6 bases). Germline lookup yields CDR1 KGHDR and CDR2 SFDVKD. The CDR3 is 15 amino acids. The germline V and J ends were trimmed by 4 bases and 5 bases, with 14 bases remaining between them. The CDR3 spells CATSERQGSNNEQFF. CDR3 in DNA: TGTGCCACCAGTGAGCGTCAGGGGTCGAACAATGAGCAGTTCTTC.

This clone has just one count. The chain is built from TRBV5-1 and TRBJ2-2, with D unresolved. The CDR3 runs 12 residues. Germline assignment: CDR1 SGHRS and CDR2 YFSETQ. Trimming took off 4 bases at V and 7 bases at J, with 8 bases between the two ends. The CDR3 DNA sequence: TGCGCCAGCAGCATCAAGGGCGGGGAGCTGTTTTTT. It translates to CASSIKGGELFF.

The chain recombines TRBV6-5 with TRBJ2-7, with 9 bases identical to TRBD1. This CDR3 is 14 amino acids long. Germline CDR1 reads MNHEY; CDR2 reads SVGAGI. J gave up 6 bases and V 6 bases, and 9 bases lay outside the gene matches. The CDR3 region is CASRQGQGRSEQYF. The DNA of the CDR3 is TGTGCCAGCAGACAGGGACAGGGACGAAGCGAGCAGTACTTC.

The gene calls are TRBV11-2 and TRBJ2-7, with 10 bases aligning to TRBD1. J lost 6 bases, V lost 0 bases, and 5 bases had no gene match. Germline V lookup: CDR1 SGHAT, CDR2 FQNNGV. The CDR3 length is 15 residues. CDR3 sequence (DNA): TGTGCCAGCAGCTTAGAGACAGGGGGCCGGGTCGAGCAGTACTTC. Residues: CASSLETGGRVEQYF.

This chain connects TRBV7-9 to TRBJ2-5, with 7 bases identical to TRBD2. Germline V gene lookup returns CDR1 SEHNR and CDR2 FQNEAQ (reference sequence). The trim removed 5 bases at V and 2 bases at J, leaving 11 bases unmatched. The CDR3 length is 16 residues. The CDR3 DNA reads TGTGCCAGCAGCGTCAGCCTCAGCGGGGCACAAGAGACCCAGTACTTC. This encodes CASSVSLSGAQETQYF.

This chain connects TRBV5-1 to TRBJ1-5; D uncertain. The CDR3 length is 13 residues. Trimming took off 4 bases at V and 4 bases at J, with 9 bases between the two ends. CDR1 is SGHRS and CDR2 is YFSETQ in the germline V gene. The CDR3 loop is CASSPEGNQPQHF. The DNA for the CDR3 is TGCGCCAGCAGCCCTGAAGGGAATCAGCCCCAGCATTTT.

The chain's CDR3 is CASSPLWDMNTEAFF. The DNA for the CDR3 is TGTGCCAGCAGCCCGCTTTGGGATATGAACACTGAAGCTTTCTTT. The J gene is TRBJ1-1, the V gene TRBV5-5; no reliable D call. From germline, CDR1 is SGHKS and CDR2 YYEKEE (reference sequence). V shed 4 bases and J shed 0 bases, with 13 bases lying between them. This CDR3 spans 15 amino acids.

CDR3: CASSLNRGDTQYF. The CDR3 DNA reads as TGTGCCAGCAGCCTAAACAGGGGTGATACGCAGTATTTT. The J gene is TRBJ2-3, the V gene TRBV3-1 (or the pseudogene TRBV3-2); TRBD1 aligns across 7 bases. Trimming took 4 bases from V and 6 from J; bases not matched to a gene: 4. The CDR3 is 13 residues long. CDR1 and CDR2 (germline): LGHDT, YNNKEL (reference sequence).

The chain links TRBV4-1 to TRBJ1-2; D is perhaps TRBD1 (6 bases). The V and J ends lost 1 base and 2 bases respectively, with 17 bases between them. In germline, CDR1 is MGHRA, CDR2 YSYEKL. This CDR3 has 17 residues. CDR3 sequence: CASSQGGAPKGNYGYTF. The CDR3 DNA reads as TGCGCCAGCAGCCAAGGGGGGGCACCCAAGGGGAACTATGGCTACACCTTC.